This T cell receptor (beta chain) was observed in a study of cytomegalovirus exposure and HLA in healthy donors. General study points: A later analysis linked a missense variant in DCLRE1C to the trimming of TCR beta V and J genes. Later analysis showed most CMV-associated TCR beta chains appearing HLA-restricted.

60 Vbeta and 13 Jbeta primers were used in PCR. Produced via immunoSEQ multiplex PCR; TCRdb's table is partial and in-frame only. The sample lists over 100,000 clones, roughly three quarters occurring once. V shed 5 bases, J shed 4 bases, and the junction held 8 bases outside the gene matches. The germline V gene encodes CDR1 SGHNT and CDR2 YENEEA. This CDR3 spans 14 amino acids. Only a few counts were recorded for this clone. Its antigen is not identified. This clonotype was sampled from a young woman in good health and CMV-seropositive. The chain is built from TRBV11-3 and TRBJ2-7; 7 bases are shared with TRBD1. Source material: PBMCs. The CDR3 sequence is CASSPGTELYEQYF. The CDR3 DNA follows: TGTGCCAGCAGCCCCGGGACAGAGCTATACGAGCAGTACTTC.